Below, one T cell receptor (beta chain) is given with its context. No antigen is known for it. From the reads, TCRdb called clonotypes with MiXCR, one entry per CDR3 protein. The sample has 60,000 to 70,000 distinct CDR3 sequences, around 68% seen once. This record belongs to a study of type 1 regulatory T cells. Study as a whole: T-allo10 is a Tr1-enriched, alloantigen-specific CD4 T cell product made in vitro.

Graft donor-derived T-allo10 cells were described as host-alloantigen-specific, anergic, and alloantigen-specifically suppressive. The germline V and J ends were trimmed by 1 base and 3 bases, with 13 bases remaining between them. The CDR3 is made up of 15 amino acids. Germline CDR1 is SGHDT and CDR2 is YYEEEE. Material: cultured T cells, either the whole culture or a sorted T cell fraction (not recorded which). Indicated subset: Tr1-enriched cell product generated in vitro against host alloantigens. The TCR comes from a human donor in good health. The V call is TRBV5-6, the J call TRBJ2-5, with a possible D match to TRBD2 (6 bases). CDR3 nucleotide sequence: TGTGCCAGCAGCTTGCGAACTAGCACAGAAGAGACCCAGTACTTC. Translating gives CASSLRTSTEETQYF.